A selection of T cell receptor beta chains follows, all from one sample in a study of OX40 agonist ivuxolimab in advanced cancers. The table came from immunoSEQ multiplex PCR; TCRdb's copy has only in-frame clones and leaves some out. The table lists under 90,000 clones, approximately 92% of them singletons. The sample in question was CD4+ or CD8+ T cells sorted from blood, obtained in a trial of the OX40 agonist ivuxolimab. These receptors originate from an adult with an advanced solid tumor such as melanoma, head and neck, liver or kidney cancer. CDR3s include the opening cysteine and the closing phenylalanine or tryptophan. D genes are given only for firm matches. Some rows have no size entry. The others give once, few or many, or a class for an expanded clone.

CDR3 DNA | CDR3 protein | D gene | clone size | J gene | V gene
TGTGCCAGCTCACTTCAACAGGGAGGGGTTGGCTACGAGCAGTACTTC | CASSLQQGGVGYEQYF | . | . | TRBJ2-7 | TRBV18
TGTGCCAGCAGCTTAAATCGACAGGGTGCCAGGGCGGTTTCACCCCTCCACTTT | CASSLNRQGARAVSPLHF | TRBD1 | . | TRBJ1-6 | TRBV7-2
TGTGCCAGCCGTTTTGACAGGACTGAGAACTACGAGCAGTACTTC | CASRFDRTENYEQYF | . | . | TRBJ2-7 | TRBV6-1
TGCGCCAGCAGCCAAACGAGGGAAGAACCCTACGAGCAGTACTTC | CASSQTREEPYEQYF | . | . | TRBJ2-7 | TRBV4-3
TGCGCCAGCAGCTTGGTGACGGGGAATGAGCAGTTCTTC | CASSLVTGNEQFF | . | . | TRBJ2-1 | TRBV5-1
TGTGCCAGCAACCCCGGGACTAGCGGGACGCCGTTTGAAGAGCAGTACTTC | CASNPGTSGTPFEEQYF | . | once | TRBJ2-7 | TRBV21-1
TGTGCCAGCAGCCAGGACAGGGGGCTCTACAATGAGCAGTTCTTC | CASSQDRGLYNEQFF | TRBD1 | . | TRBJ2-1 | TRBV11-2
TGTGCCAGCAGCCTTCAGGGGATCCCCTACAATGAGCAGTTCTTC | CASSLQGIPYNEQFF | . | . | TRBJ2-1 | TRBV7-6
TGTGCCAGCAGTTTAAGGCGGGGAGAGACCCAGTACTTC | CASSLRRGETQYF | . | . | TRBJ2-5 | TRBV28
TGTGCCAGCAGCAGAGCTCAGGGATTCTATGGCTACACCTTC | CASSRAQGFYGYTF | . | . | TRBJ1-2 | TRBV7-2
TGCGCCAGCAGCTTGTGGGGACAGGGGGACTTAGGTGAGCAGTTCTTC | CASSLWGQGDLGEQFF | TRBD1 | . | TRBJ2-1 | TRBV5-1
TGCGCCAGCAGCCAAGGACAAGGCACTGAAGCTTTCTTT | CASSQGQGTEAFF | . | . | TRBJ1-1 | TRBV4-3
TGTGCCAGCAGCTCGAGCGGGGGAAACCAAGAGACCCAGTACTTC | CASSSSGGNQETQYF | TRBD2 | . | TRBJ2-5 | TRBV7-7
TGTGCCAGCAGCTTAGGGCTAGGGGGGACCCAGTACTTC | CASSLGLGGTQYF | . | . | TRBJ2-5 | TRBV7-2
TGTGCCAGCAGTCCGAGCCCCGGGACAATAAACACTGAAGCTTTCTTT | CASSPSPGTINTEAFF | . | . | TRBJ1-1 | TRBV25-1
TGTGCCAGCTCACCCGGGACAGGGGGATATAATGGCTACACCTTC | CASSPGTGGYNGYTF | TRBD1 | once | TRBJ1-2 | TRBV18
TGTGCCAGCAGCTTGGGGGGCGCAGCCATTACCTCCGAGCAAGAGACCCAGTACTTC | CASSLGGAAITSEQETQYF | . | . | TRBJ2-5 | TRBV5-4
TGCAGCGCAACAGGGGGCGCGAGGGAAGTTCAGCAGACCCAGTACTTC | CSATGGAREVQQTQYF | TRBD1 | once | TRBJ2-5 | TRBV29-1
TGCGCCAGCAGCCAAGCCCCCGGGGGCGAGACCCAGTACTTC | CASSQAPGGETQYF | . | . | TRBJ2-5 | TRBV4-1
TGTGCCAGTAGTACTGGGGCCAACGTCCTGACTTTC | CASSTGANVLTF | . | . | TRBJ2-6 | TRBV19
TGTGCCAGCTTCTTAGGGAACACCGGGGAGCTGTTTTTT | CASFLGNTGELFF | . | . | TRBJ2-2 | TRBV2
TGCGCCAGCAGCACAGCGCGGGACGAGCAGTACTTC | CASSTARDEQYF | . | few | TRBJ2-7 | TRBV5-1
TGTGCCAGCAGTGAACAGCGCCCGCCGGAGACCCAGTACTTC | CASSEQRPPETQYF | . | . | TRBJ2-5 | TRBV2
TGTGCCAGCAGTGTGGGGATGAATTCACCCCTCCACTTT | CASSVGMNSPLHF | . | . | TRBJ1-6 | TRBV28
TGTGCCAGCAGCCGGGCCGGGGTTGTCACAGATACGCAGTATTTT | CASSRAGVVTDTQYF | . | . | TRBJ2-3 | TRBV5-4
TGTGCCAGCAGCTTAGCGGGGGGTAGCACAGATACGCAGTATTTT | CASSLAGGSTDTQYF | . | . | TRBJ2-3 | TRBV7-2
TGTGCCAGCAGCTTAGTCAGCAGATCCTACGAGCAGTACTTC | CASSLVSRSYEQYF | . | few | TRBJ2-7 | TRBV7-2
TGTGCCAGCAGCCCCAATTCATTGCGACTTTACAATGAGCAGTTCTTC | CASSPNSLRLYNEQFF | . | . | TRBJ2-1 | TRBV9
TGTGCCAGCAGCGCGGGACAGGCGGCCGCCTATGGCTACACCTTC | CASSAGQAAAYGYTF | TRBD1 | . | TRBJ1-2 | TRBV7-3
TGTGCCAGCAGCTCCGGGACAGGGGCCTACAATGAGCAGTTCTTC | CASSSGTGAYNEQFF | TRBD1 | . | TRBJ2-1 | TRBV7-2
TGTGCCAGCAGTTCCCTCAGATCTAGCACAGATACGCAGTATTTT | CASSSLRSSTDTQYF | . | . | TRBJ2-3 | TRBV27
TGTGCCAGCAGCTTGGTCGGGGGGGCCTTAGATACGCAGTATTTT | CASSLVGGALDTQYF | TRBD2 | . | TRBJ2-3 | TRBV7-2
TGTGCCAGCAGGAGCGGGAACACCGGGGAGCTGTTTTTT | CASRSGNTGELFF | . | . | TRBJ2-2 | TRBV18
TGTGCCAGCAGCTTGGGGGGGACGATGAACACTGAAGCTTTCTTT | CASSLGGTMNTEAFF | . | . | TRBJ1-1 | TRBV5-4
TGTGCCAGCAGCGTATCCCAGGGTGTTGGCTACACCTTC | CASSVSQGVGYTF | . | . | TRBJ1-2 | TRBV9
TGTGCCAGCAGCCCTGTGGGGGGGTCTGGGGCCAACGTCCTGACTTTC | CASSPVGGSGANVLTF | TRBD2 | . | TRBJ2-6 | TRBV7-8
TGTGCCAGCTCACCACCTCTCAGGGGGGGCAATGAGCAGTTCTTC | CASSPPLRGGNEQFF | . | . | TRBJ2-1 | TRBV18
TGTGCCAGCAGCCTAGGATGGTACCAAGAGACCCAGTACTTC | CASSLGWYQETQYF | . | . | TRBJ2-5 | TRBV7-2
TGTGCCCTCGGGACAGAGAACACCGGGGAGCTGTTTTTT | CALGTENTGELFF | TRBD1 | . | TRBJ2-2 | TRBV10-3
TGCGCCAGCAGTTCGGGACAGATGAACACTGAAGCTTTCTTT | CASSSGQMNTEAFF | TRBD1 | once | TRBJ1-1 | TRBV5-1
TGCGCCAGCAGCCACGGCACAGGGGGCGTCTCTGGGGCCAACGTCCTGACTTTC | CASSHGTGGVSGANVLTF | TRBD1 | once | TRBJ2-6 | TRBV5-1
TGTGCCAGCAGCCCCAGCGGAGCGGGGAACTACAATGAGCAGTTCTTC | CASSPSGAGNYNEQFF | TRBD2 | . | TRBJ2-1 | TRBV7-9
TGTGCCAGCACCCAGCGGCGGTCCTACAATGAGCAGTTCTTC | CASTQRRSYNEQFF | . | . | TRBJ2-1 | TRBV28
TGTGCCAGCAGCCCCGGGGAGGACAGGGGCTACACCTTC | CASSPGEDRGYTF | TRBD1 | . | TRBJ1-2 | TRBV6-6
TGCAGCGTTGGACAGGGCGATGAAAAACTGTTTTTT | CSVGQGDEKLFF | TRBD1 | . | TRBJ1-4 | TRBV29-1
TGCAGCGTTGAAGAACCCCGAGATAGCAATCAGCCCCAGCATTTT | CSVEEPRDSNQPQHF | . | . | TRBJ1-5 | TRBV29-1